The sequence of this TCR beta chain was determined in a study of response to subunit inactivated influenza vaccine. Study-wide findings and caveats: After each seasonal influenza vaccination, few new T cells are recruited, the authors suggested.

MiXCR, applied by TCRdb to the RT-PCR reads, yields one record per CDR3 protein. The sample yields approximately 500,000 distinct CDR3 sequences, roughly 25% seen once. This clonotype was seen a few times. No antigen is known for it. This CDR3 is 16 amino acids long. Germline V gives CDR1 KGHDR, CDR2 SFDVKD. After removal of 3 bases from V and 3 bases from J, the junction contained 8 bases not matched to a gene. The sample also formed part of further work on T cells expressing NK-cell markers. That work states: For TCR beta, cDNA was produced by 5'RACE template switching with UMIs. Sorted CD3+CD56-NKG2C+, CD3+CD56+NKG2C- and CD3+CD56+NKG2C+ T cells were the source of the TCR beta repertoires. Restricting sorting to alpha-beta TCR T cells was achieved in several experiments by an anti-gamma-delta TCR antibody. In more than 5 donors, dominant CD3+CD56+NKG2C+ clones formed about 1.0-7.5% of CD8+ cells.

The sequencing here drew on CD4+ T cells sorted from PBMCs, taken about 11 days after vaccination. This receptor was identified in a man over 45 who received an inactivated influenza vaccine. The genes are TRBV24-1 and TRBJ2-3; 7 positions agree with TRBD2. CDR3 region: CATSDPRGRGTDTQYF. The CDR3 DNA follows: TGTGCCACCAGTGATCCCCGCGGGAGAGGGACAGATACGCAGTATTTT.